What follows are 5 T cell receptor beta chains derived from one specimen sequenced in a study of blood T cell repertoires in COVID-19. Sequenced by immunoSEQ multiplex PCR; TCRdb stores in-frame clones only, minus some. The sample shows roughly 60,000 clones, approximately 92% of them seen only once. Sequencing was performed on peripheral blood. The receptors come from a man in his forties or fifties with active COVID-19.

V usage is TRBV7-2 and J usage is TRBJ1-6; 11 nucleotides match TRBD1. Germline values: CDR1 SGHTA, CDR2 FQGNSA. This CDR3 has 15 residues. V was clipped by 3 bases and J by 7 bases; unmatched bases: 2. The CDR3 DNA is TGTGCCAGCAGCTTGGGACAGGGGGACAATTCACCCCTCCACTTT. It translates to CASSLGQGDNSPLHF.

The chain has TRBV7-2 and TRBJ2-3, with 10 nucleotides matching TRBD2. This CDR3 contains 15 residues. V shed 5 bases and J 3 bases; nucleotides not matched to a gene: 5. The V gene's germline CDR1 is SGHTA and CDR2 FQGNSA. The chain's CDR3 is CASSGSGRRTDTQYF. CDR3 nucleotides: TGTGCCAGCAGCGGTAGCGGGAGGAGAACAGATACGCAGTATTTT.

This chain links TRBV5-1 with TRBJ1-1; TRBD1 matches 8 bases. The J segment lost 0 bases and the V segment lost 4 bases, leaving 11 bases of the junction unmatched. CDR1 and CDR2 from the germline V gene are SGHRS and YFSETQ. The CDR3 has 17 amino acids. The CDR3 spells CASSTGQENPMNTEAFF. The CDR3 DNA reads TGCGCCAGCAGCACGGGACAGGAAAACCCAATGAACACTGAAGCTTTCTTT.

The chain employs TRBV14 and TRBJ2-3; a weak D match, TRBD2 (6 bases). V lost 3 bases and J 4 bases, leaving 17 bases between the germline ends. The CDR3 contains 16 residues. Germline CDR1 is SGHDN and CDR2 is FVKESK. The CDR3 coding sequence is TGTGCCAGCAGCCACCAAGGGCGGGGTCGATCAGATACGCAGTATTTT. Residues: CASSHQGRGRSDTQYF.

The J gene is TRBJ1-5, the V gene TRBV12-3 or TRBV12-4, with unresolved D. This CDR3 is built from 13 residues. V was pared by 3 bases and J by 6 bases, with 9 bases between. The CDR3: CASSFELRQPQHF. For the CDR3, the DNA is TGTGCCAGCAGTTTTGAGTTACGTCAGCCCCAGCATTTT.